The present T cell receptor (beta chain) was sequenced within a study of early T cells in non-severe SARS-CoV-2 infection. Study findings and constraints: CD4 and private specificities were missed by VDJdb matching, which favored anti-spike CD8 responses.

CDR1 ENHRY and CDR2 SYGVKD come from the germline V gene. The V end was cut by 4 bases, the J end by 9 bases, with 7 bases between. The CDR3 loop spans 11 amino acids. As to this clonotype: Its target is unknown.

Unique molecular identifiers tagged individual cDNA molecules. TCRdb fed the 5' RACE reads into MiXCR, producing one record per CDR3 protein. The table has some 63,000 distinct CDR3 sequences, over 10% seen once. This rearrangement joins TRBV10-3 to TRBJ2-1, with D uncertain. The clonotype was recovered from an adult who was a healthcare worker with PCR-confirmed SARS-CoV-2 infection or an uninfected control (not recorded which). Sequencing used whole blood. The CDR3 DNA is TGTGCCATCAGTGCAATGGGTGAGCAGTTCTTC. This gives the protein CAISAMGEQFF.